This T cell receptor beta chain stems from a study of T-cell reconstitution after alpha-beta-depleted transplantation in children. Germline assignment: CDR1 SGHRS and CDR2 YFSETQ. The CDR3 length is 14 residues. About this clonotype: The antigen is unknown. A junction end diverges from the germline sequence, so it may reflect a read error.

Whole-study findings and limits: By about two months after transplant, alpha-beta T cells reportedly arose from several hundred graft clones that had expanded. A year had passed since transplant, and T-cell counts and diversity by then came mostly from newly produced T cells.

This sample's TCRbeta library carried unique molecular identifier barcodes. TCRdb independently ran MiXCR on the PCR reads; one entry per CDR3 protein. The sample consists of approximately 230,000 distinct CDR3 sequences, around 25% of them appearing once. This sequence joins TRBV5-1 and TRBJ2-7, with 8 bases identical to TRBD2. The receptor comes from a girl aged 2-10 years with Fanconi anemia, due to receive a stem cell transplant. The sequences come from PBMCs, collected before TCRalphabeta/CD19-depleted stem cell transplant. CDR3 sequence: CASGPGGLSYERYF. CDR3 DNA: TGCGCCAGCGGCCCGGGGGGGCTCTCCTACGAGCGGTACTTC. Using reference TRBV5-1 and TRBJ2-7 for the parts outside the CDR3, the full variable domain is KAGVTQTPRYLIKTRGQQVTLSCSPISGHRSVSWYQQTPGQGLQFLFEYFSETQRNKGNFPGRFSGRQFSNSRSEMNVSTLELGDSALYLCASGPGGLSYERYFGPGTRLTVT.